The 5 T cell receptor beta chains in this list originate from one sample, sequenced in a study of lung T cells in sarcoidosis with Löfgren's syndrome. Each CDR3 protein is one row after TCRdb ran MiXCR on the reads. This sample has roughly 2,500 distinct CDR3 sequences; approximately 19% occur once, and the top ten carry 25% to 30%. Sequenced sample: CD4+ T cells from bronchoalveolar lavage. These receptors originate from a human donor with sarcoidosis (Löfgren's syndrome or another form), or a control subject (not recorded which).

The V call is TRBV2, the J call TRBJ1-1, with 9 bases fitting TRBD1. In germline, CDR1 is SNHLY, CDR2 FYNNEI. The CDR3 contains 14 residues. Trimming cost V 9 bases and J 3 bases; bases outside gene matches: 8. The CDR3 DNA reads as TGTGCCAGGGTAGGGGGACAGGGTGACACTGAAGCTTTCTTT. Translation gives CARVGGQGDTEAFF.

This clonotype counts as medium-sized. The chain is built from TRBV7-2 and TRBJ1-1, with a possible D match to TRBD1 (6 bases). This CDR3 is built from 14 residues. Trimming pared 8 bases from V and 4 bases from J, leaving 17 bases between. Germline CDR1 reads SGHTA; CDR2 reads FQGNSA. CDR3 DNA: TGTGCCAGCTCGCGAGACAGAGGGGGCACTGAAGCTTTCTTT. Residues: CASSRDRGGTEAFF. Filled out from reference TRBV7-2 and TRBJ1-1, the complete variable domain reads GAGVSQSPSNKVTEKGKDVELRCDPISGHTALYWYRQSLGQGLEFLIYFQGNSAPDKSGLPSDRFSAERTGGSVSTLTIQRTQQEDSAVYLCASSRDRGGTEAFFGQGTRLTVV.

This clonotype was seen at least ten times. The rearrangement joins TRBV2 to TRBJ2-5; D is unclear. The CDR3 is 12 amino acids. Trimming took 9 bases from V and 5 from J, leaving 13 bases between them. Germline V lookup: CDR1 SNHLY, CDR2 FYNNEI. The DNA of the CDR3 is TGTGCCAGACTACAGTACGGGGAGACCCAGTACTTC. Its translation is CARLQYGETQYF.

This clonotype has a count of ten or more. The V call is TRBV5-4, the J call TRBJ1-2, with D possibly matching TRBD1 (6 bases). The length of the CDR3 is 15 residues. Deletions cut 0 bases from V and 4 bases from J, with 13 bases between. Germline-derived CDR1 and CDR2 are SGHNT and YYREEE (reference sequence). CDR3 sequence reads: CASSLEQGRGYGYTF. In nucleotides, the CDR3 is TGTGCCAGCAGCTTGGAACAGGGAAGGGGCTATGGCTACACCTTC.

This clonotype is termed medium-sized. The chain is built from TRBV5-1 and TRBJ1-1; 8 bases agree with TRBD1. This CDR3 has 13 residues. Germline CDR1 is SGHRS and CDR2 is YFSETQ. Unmatched junction bases numbered 5, after V lost 3 bases and J lost 7 bases. CDR3 sequence reads: CASSYGQGNEAFF. DNA of the CDR3: TGCGCCAGCAGCTATGGACAGGGAAATGAAGCTTTCTTT. The whole variable domain, filled in from reference TRBV5-1 and TRBJ1-1, reads KAGVTQTPRYLIKTRGQQVTLSCSPISGHRSVSWYQQTPGQGLQFLFEYFSETQRNKGNFPGRFSGRQFSNSRSEMNVSTLELGDSALYLCASSYGQGNEAFFGQGTRLTVV.